This TCR beta chain was sequenced in a study of shared clonotypes between healthy human individuals. Study at large: Aged 18 to 49, the donors were a couple of women and a few men.

V dropped 7 bases and J dropped 2 bases, with 5 bases sitting between them. Germline CDR1 MDHEN, CDR2 SYDVKM. The CDR3 is 11 amino acids. Note on this clone: Its antigen is not known.

Every subset had its genomic DNA shared out evenly among several immunoSEQ plates. TCRdb keeps only in-frame clones here, not all; method: immunoSEQ multiplex PCR. The sample records more than 1,200,000 clones, 98% to 99% being singletons. General study points: Genetic and exposure-history diversity was limited by the few donors.

V and J are TRBV28 and TRBJ2-5; no reliable D call. This clonotype was sampled from a man aged 30 to 45 in good health. Input material: naive CD4+ T cells sorted from blood. Regarding subset: CD45RA+ positively selected. The CDR3 DNA reads TGTGCCAGCACTCTTCAAGAGACCCAGTACTTC. Its translation is CASTLQETQYF.